The 19 T cell receptor beta chains listed next were all sequenced from one sample in a study of blood T cells in healthy people across ages (dated by TCRdb to between 2015 and 2017). Receptor libraries were prepared by 5' RACE. This sample was sequenced with an Illumina HiSeq 2500. The second PCR ran for roughly 7 to 11 cycles and used a J-beta primer mix along with a sample-barcoded 5' primer. TCRdb itself trimmed the public reads at Q25 with fastp, ran MiXCR and retained productive beta chains. Identical CDR3 protein sequences are pooled into one entry, listed with their most common genes and DNA. Counted in this sample were under 1 million distinct CDR3 sequences; approximately 48% of them appeared once. The ten largest clones represent 15% to 25% of the sample. The material sequenced was blood. These receptors all stem from a man aged 55 to 70 in good health.

The chain is built from TRBV6-6 and TRBJ1-1, with 8 bases aligning to TRBD1. Germline V lookup: CDR1 MNHNY, CDR2 SVGAGI (reference sequence). The CDR3 runs 15 residues. V dropped 6 bases and J dropped 0; count of bases not matched to a gene: 6. The CDR3 spells CASRDGQGLNTEAFF. The CDR3 DNA sequence: TGTGCCAGCAGGGACGGACAGGGATTGAACACTGAAGCTTTCTTT.

This clonotype appeared a few times. The chain couples TRBV6-1 to TRBJ2-1; D possibly corresponds to TRBD1 (6 bases). Per the germline V gene, CDR1 is MNHNS and CDR2 is SASEGT. This CDR3 comprises 14 residues. The ends were cut back, 6 bases at V and 2 bases at J, with 11 bases in the middle. The CDR3 spells CASRDTGTYNEQFF. CDR3 DNA: TGTGCCAGCAGAGATACAGGGACCTACAATGAGCAGTTCTTC.

CDR3 region: CASSVGQGVGEQYF. DNA for the CDR3: TGTGCCAGCAGCGTAGGGCAGGGCGTCGGCGAGCAGTACTTC. The rearrangement links TRBV9 to TRBJ2-4; possible D gene TRBD1, 5 bases. The DNA end is a closer match to TRBJ2-7, so the J assignment may be wrong. The CDR3 runs to 14 residues. CDR1 is SGDLS and CDR2 is YYNGEE in the germline V gene.

This chain uses TRBV7-9 with TRBJ2-1; D not resolved. V lost 5 bases, J lost 8 bases, and 22 bases lay in between. Germline loops: CDR1 SEHNR, CDR2 FQNEAQ (reference sequence). The CDR3 covers 16 residues. The CDR3 DNA follows: TGTGCCAGCAGCCCTAGTGGGTCCTACCCCGACGATGAGCAGTTCTTC. Translating gives CASSPSGSYPDDEQFF.

Only a few counts were recorded for this clonotype. This chain connects TRBV4-1 to TRBJ2-1; perhaps D is TRBD1 or TRBD2 (5 bases each). Trimming cost V 1 base and J 8 bases, with 12 bases left between them. CDR1 is MGHRA, CDR2 YSYEKL, per germline. The CDR3 totals 14 residues. The CDR3, as DNA: TGCGCCAGCAGCCAAGTATTGGGGGAACATGAGCAGTTCTTC. Translation: CASSQVLGEHEQFF.

This clonotype was observed a few times. V and J are TRBV28 and TRBJ1-5; D call uncertain. Germline loops: CDR1 MDHEN, CDR2 SYDVKM. The V gene lost 6 bases and the J gene lost 5 bases, with 5 bases spanning the gap. The CDR3 covers 11 residues. DNA of the CDR3: TGTGCCAGCAGCAGAGATCAGCCCCAGCATTTT. Translating it yields CASSRDQPQHF.

This clonotype was counted a few times. The V call is TRBV6-2 or TRBV6-3, the J call TRBJ2-3, with D possibly TRBD1 on 6 matching bases. Trimming took 0 bases from V and 2 from J, leaving 9 bases between them. Germline V gene data show CDR1 as MNHEY and CDR2 as SVGEGT. CDR3 length: 15 residues. The CDR3 is CASSYSVGATDTQYF. CDR3 nucleotides: TGTGCCAGCAGTTACTCGGTGGGGGCCACAGATACGCAGTATTTT.

The chain has TRBV6-1 and TRBJ1-4; 7 bases line up with TRBD1. V lost 11 bases, J lost 3 bases, and 6 bases stayed unmatched. CDR3 size: 13 residues. Germline loops: CDR1 MNHNS, CDR2 SASEGT. CDR3 DNA sequence: TGTGCCTCGATGACAGGGCCTAATGAAAAACTGTTTTTT. Translation: CASMTGPNEKLFF.

V and J are TRBV3-1 and TRBJ2-7; D gene unclear. Trimming removed 1 base from V and 5 bases from J, with 6 bases in between. The CDR3 consists of 12 residues. The germline gives CDR1 LGHDT, CDR2 YNNKEL (reference sequence). The CDR3 nucleotides are TGTGCCAGCAGCCAAGTCATCAACGAGCAGTACTTC. This encodes CASSQVINEQYF.

This clonotype was counted a few times. V gene TRBV7-8 combines with J gene TRBJ1-2, with D hard to call. This CDR3 region has 16 residues. Germline V lookup: CDR1 SGHVS, CDR2 FQNEAQ. The V end was cut by 1 base, the J end by 1 base, with 13 bases between. The CDR3 region is CASSLGVSGINYGYTF. The CDR3 DNA reads as TGTGCCAGCAGCTTAGGGGTTTCAGGAATTAACTATGGCTACACCTTC.

The chain uses TRBV10-2 and TRBJ2-1, with TRBD1 matching over 10 bases. J lost 8 bases, V lost 2 bases, and 9 bases had no gene match. Germline CDR1 is WSHSY and CDR2 is SAAADI. The CDR3 loop spans 16 amino acids. The CDR3 loop is CASSEPDRGTVDEQFF. CDR3 bases: TGCGCCAGCAGTGAGCCGGACAGGGGGACAGTCGATGAGCAGTTCTTC.

The chain links TRBV6-2 or TRBV6-3 to TRBJ2-3, with a tentative D call TRBD1 (5 bases). This CDR3 contains 16 residues. Germline V gives CDR1 MNHEY, CDR2 SVGEGT. Trimming left V 6 bases short and J 4 bases short, with 20 bases between. CDR3 nucleotides: TGTGCCAGCAGCCCCCGACAGATCGGGCCCCCAGATACGCAGTATTTT. This gives the protein CASSPRQIGPPDTQYF.

The chain carries TRBV7-8 and TRBJ2-1; D assignment may be TRBD1 or TRBD2 (5 bases each). CDR1 and CDR2 (germline): SGHVS, FQNEAQ. This CDR3 is 15 amino acids long. V gave up 5 bases and J gave up 2 bases, with 13 bases separating them. CDR3 nucleotides: TGTGCCAGCAGCCTACTAGTGGGGGCCTACAATGAGCAGTTCTTC. This sequence encodes CASSLLVGAYNEQFF.

The gene calls are TRBV4-2 and TRBJ1-4; D not resolved. The CDR3 is made up of 15 amino acids. In germline, CDR1 is LGHNA, CDR2 YNFKEQ. V was clipped by 1 base and J by 5 bases, with 11 bases between them. The CDR3 DNA follows: TGTGCCAGCAGCCAAGGATCAGGTCAGAATGAAAAACTGTTTTTT. It encodes CASSQGSGQNEKLFF.

The chain combines TRBV4-3 with TRBJ2-2; maybe TRBD2 (6 bases). Germline V gene sequence: CDR1 LGHNA, CDR2 YSLEER. The CDR3 consists of 17 residues. V was cut by 4 bases and J by 1 base, with 16 bases left in between. As DNA, the CDR3 is TGCGCCAGCAGCCCACCTCCCGCCGGGGGGAACACCGGGGAGCTGTTTTTT. It encodes CASSPPPAGGNTGELFF.

This clonotype has a handful of counts. The chain couples TRBV12-3 or TRBV12-4 to TRBJ2-1; maybe TRBD1 (5 bases). The V gene lost 8 bases and the J gene lost 0 bases, with 14 bases spanning the gap. The CDR3 contains 15 residues. The CDR3 reads CASLAGAPSYNEQFF. CDR3 sequence (DNA): TGTGCCAGCCTTGCTGGGGCCCCCTCCTACAATGAGCAGTTCTTC.

This chain joins TRBV4-3 and TRBJ2-7; TRBD1 might be the D (6 bases). The CDR3 is 15 amino acids. The V end was cut by 0 bases, the J end by 2 bases, with 11 bases between. Germline loops: CDR1 LGHNA, CDR2 YSLEER. CDR3 nucleotides: TGCGCCAGCAGCCAAGATAGGACAGAAGCCTACGAGCAGTACTTC. Encoded protein: CASSQDRTEAYEQYF.

This chain joins TRBV20-1 and TRBJ1-1; no firm D call. Germline CDR1 DFQATT, CDR2 SNEGSKA (reference sequence). Trimming shortened V by 3 bases and J by 0 bases, and 14 bases separated the two germline ends. The CDR3 loop spans 15 amino acids. DNA of the CDR3: TGCAGTGCTAGTCGGGTAGCGCTCATGAACACTGAAGCTTTCTTT. Translating gives CSASRVALMNTEAFF.

This clonotype has just a few counts. The V and J genes are TRBV11-2 and TRBJ2-5; TRBD1 or TRBD2 may be the D gene (6 bases each). The CDR3 loop spans 15 amino acids. Trimming left V 1 base short and J 5 bases short, with 14 bases between. Germline V CDR1 and CDR2: SGHAT, FQNNGV. The CDR3: CASSLGWGAVETQYF. The CDR3 DNA is TGTGCCAGCAGCTTAGGATGGGGGGCTGTCGAGACCCAGTACTTC.